These 12 T cell receptor beta chains came from one sample sequenced in a study of cytomegalovirus exposure and HLA in healthy donors. The PCR ran on 60 Vbeta and 13 Jbeta primers. The protocol was immunoSEQ multiplex PCR, while the TCRdb copy is restricted to in-frame clones and leaves out a portion. The sample shows around 190,000 clones, about four fifths of them seen only once. Specimen: PBMCs. The receptors shown here come from a woman aged 45-59 years in good health and CMV-seronegative.

V gene TRBV5-4 combines with J gene TRBJ1-2; 7 bases map to TRBD1. There are 14 residues in the CDR3. With 7 bases clipped from V and 2 bases from J, the junction kept 8 bases outside the gene matches. From germline, CDR1 is SGHNT and CDR2 YYREEE (reference sequence). CDR3 coding DNA: TGTGCCAGCGGGACGACAGGGAGCAACTATGGCTACACCTTC. It is translated as CASGTTGSNYGYTF.

CDR3 region: CASSSGTDYEQYF. The CDR3 DNA sequence: TGTGCCAGCAGCTCGGGGACAGACTACGAGCAGTACTTC. The V call is TRBV13, the J call TRBJ2-7; 7 bases line up with TRBD1. The CDR3 extends over 13 amino acids. The junction had 3 bases not matched to a gene; V was cut back by 4 bases and J by 3 bases. Germline values: CDR1 PRHDT, CDR2 FYEKMQ (reference sequence).

The rearrangement joins TRBV28 to TRBJ1-2; 7 bases are a match to TRBD1. V lost 6 bases to trimming and J lost 4 bases; unmatched junction nucleotides: 8. The germline gives CDR1 MDHEN, CDR2 SYDVKM. The CDR3 is 14 amino acids. In DNA form, the CDR3 reads TGTGCCAGCAGGGGGCAGGGACAGATCTATGGCTACACCTTC. Translation: CASRGQGQIYGYTF.

V is TRBV28 and J is TRBJ1-6; D not certain. Germline V gene lookup returns CDR1 MDHEN and CDR2 SYDVKM. This CDR3 contains 14 residues. Trimming took off 2 bases at V and 8 bases at J, with 10 bases between the two ends. The CDR3 nucleotides read TGTGCCAGCAGTTTAAATAACTTTTATTCACCCCTCCACTTT. This sequence encodes CASSLNNFYSPLHF.

The chain is built from TRBV19 and TRBJ1-2, with a weak D call TRBD1 (6 bases). CDR3 size: 11 residues. Germline-derived CDR1 and CDR2 are LNHDA and SQIVND (reference sequence). V was shortened by 10 bases and J by 7 bases, with 13 bases between the two germline ends. The CDR3, as DNA: TGTGCCACCGAGGGGGAGAGTGGCTACACCTTC. Translating gives CATEGESGYTF.

The chain joins TRBV2 to TRBJ2-1, with D possibly matching TRBD2 (6 bases). There are 13 residues in the CDR3. In germline, CDR1 is SNHLY, CDR2 FYNNEI. Trimming left V 2 bases short and J 12 bases short, with 14 bases between. The CDR3 region is CASSERGLGRQFF. Here the CDR3 DNA reads TGTGCCAGCAGTGAAAGGGGACTGGGTCGGCAGTTCTTC.

This chain uses TRBV5-1 with TRBJ2-6; D is perhaps TRBD1 (5 bases). V lost 7 bases to trimming and J lost 0 bases, with 14 bases between them. Germline CDR1 reads SGHRS; CDR2 reads YFSETQ. The CDR3 covers 16 residues. CDR3 protein: CASGRGQDSGANVLTF. Here the CDR3 DNA reads TGCGCCAGCGGAAGGGGTCAGGACTCTGGGGCCAACGTCCTGACTTTC.

The chain uses TRBV7-2 and TRBJ2-7; 7 bases are a match to TRBD2. Germline loops: CDR1 SGHTA, CDR2 FQGNSA. This CDR3 contains 14 residues. Losses at the gene ends were 5 bases for V and 0 bases for J; bases not matched to a gene: 4. The CDR3 DNA follows: TGTGCCAGCAGCACCACTAGCGCCTCCTACGAGCAGTACTTC. The encoded protein is CASSTTSASYEQYF.

This clone was seen once. The chain employs TRBV4-3 and TRBJ2-7; TRBD2 agrees at 13 bases. The CDR3 totals 15 residues. Losses at the gene ends were 4 bases for V and 2 bases for J; bases not matched to a gene: 2. CDR1 is LGHNA and CDR2 is YSLEER in the germline V gene. CDR3 nucleotide sequence: TGCGCCAGCAGCCGCGGACTAGCGGGAGCCTACGAGCAGTACTTC. This encodes CASSRGLAGAYEQYF.

This chain links TRBV5-1 with TRBJ2-3, with a tentative D call TRBD2 (6 bases). The ends were cut back, 0 bases at V and 2 bases at J, with 10 bases in the middle. Looked up from germline, CDR1 is SGHRS and CDR2 is YFSETQ. The CDR3 has 15 amino acids. CDR3 residues: CASSLVGGATDTQYF. CDR3 in DNA: TGCGCCAGCAGCTTGGTAGGCGGGGCCACAGATACGCAGTATTTT.

This chain connects TRBV7-2 to TRBJ1-1; D is unclear. Germline loops: CDR1 SGHTA, CDR2 FQGNSA. The CDR3 runs 13 residues. The ends were cut back, 2 bases at V and 1 base at J, with 5 bases in the middle. The CDR3 loop reads CASSLFKNTEAFF. CDR3 DNA: TGTGCCAGCAGCTTATTTAAGAACACTGAAGCTTTCTTT.

This clone was counted only a few times. The chain couples TRBV5-1 to TRBJ2-7; 7 positions agree with TRBD2. The J segment lost 6 bases and the V segment lost 3 bases, leaving 12 bases of the junction unmatched. Germline V gene sequence: CDR1 SGHRS, CDR2 YFSETQ. This CDR3 comprises 15 residues. CDR3 sequence: CASSYSAGTGLEQYF. CDR3 coding DNA: TGCGCCAGCAGCTACTCAGCGGGAACCGGCCTCGAGCAGTACTTC.